These 7 T cell receptor beta chains were all obtained from the same sample, sequenced in a study of blood T cell repertoires in COVID-19. Method: immunoSEQ multiplex PCR; TCRdb's copy keeps in-frame clones and lacks some. The table shows about 130,000 clones, with about 80% occurring only once. Source material: peripheral blood. The receptors were sampled from a woman aged 80 or older with acute or convalescent COVID-19.

Turning to this clone: It is unclear where the CDR3 begins or ends on the DNA, so no DNA is shown, and the CDR3 is as TCRdb lists it. This chain uses TRBV6-2 or TRBV6-3 with TRBJ1-2; the listed D gene, TRBD1, was not tested against the DNA. CDR1 is MNHEY and CDR2 is SVGEGT in the germline V gene. Inclusive of both ends, the CDR3 amounts to 13 amino acids. The CDR3 is CASSTSTGRGYTF.

The rearrangement uses TRBV11-1 and TRBJ1-1; 7 positions agree with TRBD1. The germline gives CDR1 SGHAT, CDR2 FQDESV (reference sequence). This CDR3 is 14 amino acids long. Trimming cost V 1 base and J 2 bases; bases outside gene matches: 1. The CDR3, as DNA: TGTGCCAGCAGCTTAGAGGGGGCCAACACTGAAGCTTTCTTT. Residues: CASSLEGANTEAFF.

The rearrangement uses TRBV7-6 and TRBJ1-5; 11 nucleotides match TRBD1. The V and J ends lost 1 base and 2 bases, in that order; junction bases with no gene match: 4. The CDR3 runs to 17 residues. Looked up from germline, CDR1 is SGHVS and CDR2 is FNYEAQ. CDR3 in DNA: TGTGCCAGCAGCTTAGGGACAGGGGGCTGGGGCAATCAGCCCCAGCATTTT. It yields the protein CASSLGTGGWGNQPQHF.

The V gene is TRBV12-3 or TRBV12-4, the J gene TRBJ2-7; tentative D call: TRBD2 (5 bases). The CDR3 has 11 residues. V was clipped by 4 bases and J by 13 bases, with 14 bases between them. CDR3 in DNA: TGTGCCAGCAGTTATCGCGAGCGGCAATACTTC. Amino acid sequence: CASSYRERQYF.

This clone was found a few times. The chain is built from TRBV6-1 and TRBJ2-5, with a possible D match to TRBD2 (5 bases). Germline V gene sequence: CDR1 MNHNS, CDR2 SASEGT. Trimming cost V 2 bases and J 4 bases, with 17 bases left between them. This CDR3 region has 16 residues. CDR3 amino acids: CASSERAGLRRETQYF. DNA for the CDR3: TGTGCCAGCAGTGAAAGGGCTGGACTCAGAAGAGAGACCCAGTACTTC.

The J gene is TRBJ2-1, the V gene TRBV5-1; 14 bases align to TRBD2. V was clipped by 4 bases and J by 3 bases; unmatched bases: 9. The germline V gene encodes CDR1 SGHRS and CDR2 YFSETQ. The length of the CDR3 is 18 residues. The CDR3 loop is CASSPGTSGGQFYNEQFF. The CDR3 nucleotides are TGCGCCAGCAGCCCTGGGACTAGCGGGGGCCAATTCTACAATGAGCAGTTCTTC.

CDR3 sequence (DNA): TGCGCCAGCAGCTTGGGTCTCGCGGGGAGCACAGATACGCAGTATTTT. Translation gives CASSLGLAGSTDTQYF. V usage is TRBV5-1 and J usage is TRBJ2-3, with D tentatively TRBD2 (6 bases). Germline CDR1 and CDR2: SGHRS and YFSETQ. There are 16 residues in the CDR3. V shed 0 bases and J shed 0 bases, with 11 bases lying between them.